These 9 T cell receptor beta chains were sequenced from one sample in a study of blood T cell repertoires in COVID-19. Clones were read by immunoSEQ multiplex PCR, and TCRdb kept only the in-frame ones, dropping some. Among approximately 210,000 clones listed, approximately 86% were seen once. Sequencing was performed on peripheral blood. The origin of the receptors is a man aged 55 to 70 with COVID-19, enrolled during active disease.

The V gene is TRBV4-3, the J gene TRBJ1-4; weak D call: TRBD1 (6 bases). CDR1 is LGHNA and CDR2 is YSLEER in the germline V gene. Between the trimmed V and J ends, which lost 0 bases and 2 bases, there was a span of 10 bases. This CDR3 spans 16 amino acids. The DNA for the CDR3 is TGCGCCAGCAGCCAAGATGGCAGGGGCACTAATGAAAAACTGTTTTTT. As protein: CASSQDGRGTNEKLFF.

The V and J genes are TRBV6-5 and TRBJ1-1, with TRBD1 as a possible D gene (5 bases). Germline V lookup: CDR1 MNHEY, CDR2 SVGAGI. The CDR3 is made up of 13 amino acids. The V gene lost 5 bases and the J gene lost 2 bases, with 9 bases spanning the gap. The CDR3 coding sequence is TGTGCCAGCAGTAGCAGGGCTAACACTGAAGCTTTCTTT. This sequence encodes CASSSRANTEAFF.

Only one count was recorded for this clone. The chain recombines TRBV5-4 with TRBJ1-6; 8 bases map to TRBD1. The V gene end was trimmed by 0 bases and the J gene end by 9 bases; junction bases not matched to a gene: 5. The CDR3 consists of 15 residues. Germline V gene sequence: CDR1 SGHNT, CDR2 YYREEE (reference sequence). CDR3 sequence (DNA): TGTGCCAGCAGCTTGGAACAGGGGGTCGCTTCACCCCTCCACTTT. Translating it yields CASSLEQGVASPLHF.

V usage is TRBV19 and J usage is TRBJ1-4, with 8 bases that match TRBD1. J was trimmed by 7 bases and V by 5 bases; bases with no gene match: 6. Per the germline V gene, CDR1 is LNHDA and CDR2 is SQIVND (reference sequence). The CDR3 has 14 amino acids. The CDR3 region has the DNA TGTGCCAGTAGTCAGGACAGGGTCGGTGAAAAACTGTTTTTT. Its protein is CASSQDRVGEKLFF.

The rearrangement links TRBV4-1 to TRBJ2-1, with 7 positions matching TRBD1. V shed 2 bases, J shed 3 bases, and the junction held 4 bases outside the gene matches. Per the germline V gene, CDR1 is MGHRA and CDR2 is YSYEKL. This CDR3 region has 15 residues. In nucleotides, the CDR3 is TGCGCCAGCAGCCAAACACGGGACAGCTACAATGAGCAGTTCTTC. It encodes CASSQTRDSYNEQFF.

The V call is TRBV9, the J call TRBJ2-7; perhaps TRBD1 as D (5 bases). This CDR3 has 15 residues. V lost 0 bases and J lost 1, with 11 bases in between. The germline gives CDR1 SGDLS, CDR2 YYNGEE. The CDR3 sequence: CASSVEGVRSYEQYF. In DNA, the CDR3 is TGTGCCAGCAGCGTAGAAGGGGTCAGGTCCTACGAGCAGTACTTC. The variable domain in full, with the rest retrieved from reference TRBV9 and TRBJ2-7, is DSGVTQTPKHLITATGQRVTLRCSPRSGDLSVYWYQQSLDQGLQFLIQYYNGEERAKGNILERFSAQQFPDLHSELNLSSLELGDSALYFCASSVEGVRSYEQYFGPGTRLTVT.

V is TRBV2 and J is TRBJ2-6; D is perhaps TRBD2 (6 bases). The CDR3 consists of 18 residues. With 0 bases removed from V and 0 bases from J, the gap between germline ends came to 12 bases. From germline, CDR1 is SNHLY and CDR2 FYNNEI. As DNA, the CDR3 is TGTGCCAGCAGTGAAGCGGGAGGCAGAGACTCTGGGGCCAACGTCCTGACTTTC. Encoded protein: CASSEAGGRDSGANVLTF.

The chain joins TRBV4-1 to TRBJ1-4, with a tentative D call TRBD1 (6 bases). V was clipped by 4 bases and J by 0 bases, with 12 bases between them. The CDR3 length is 16 residues. From germline, CDR1 is MGHRA and CDR2 YSYEKL. CDR3 coding DNA: TGCGCCAGCAGCCCTCCACAGGGTCCAACTAATGAAAAACTGTTTTTT. Translated: CASSPPQGPTNEKLFF.

Here the CDR3 DNA reads TGTGCCAGCAGCCCAGGGACAGGGTCGGGCAAAAACATTCAGTACTTC. It codes for CASSPGTGSGKNIQYF. This chain uses TRBV9 with TRBJ2-4; 9 nucleotides match TRBD1. The germline gives CDR1 SGDLS, CDR2 YYNGEE. The CDR3 extends over 16 amino acids. The V segment lost 4 bases and the J segment 3 bases; nucleotides outside the gene matches: 8.